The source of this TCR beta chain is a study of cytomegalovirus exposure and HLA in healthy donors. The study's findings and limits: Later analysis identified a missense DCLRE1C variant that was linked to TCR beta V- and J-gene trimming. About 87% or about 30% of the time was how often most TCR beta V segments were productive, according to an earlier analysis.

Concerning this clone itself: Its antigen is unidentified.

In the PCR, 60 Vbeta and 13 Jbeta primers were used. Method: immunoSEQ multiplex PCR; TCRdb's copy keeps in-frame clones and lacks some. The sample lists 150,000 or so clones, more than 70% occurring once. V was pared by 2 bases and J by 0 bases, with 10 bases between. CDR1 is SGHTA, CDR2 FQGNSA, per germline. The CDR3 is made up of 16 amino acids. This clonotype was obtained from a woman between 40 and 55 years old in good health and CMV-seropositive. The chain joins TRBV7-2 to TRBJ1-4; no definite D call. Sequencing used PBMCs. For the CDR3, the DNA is TGTGCCAGCAGCTTACTCGGTCTTGCAACTAATGAAAAACTGTTTTTT. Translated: CASSLLGLATNEKLFF.